These 31 T cell receptor beta chains originate from one sample sequenced in a study of T cell changes during pregnancy in multiple sclerosis. Assay: immunoSEQ multiplex PCR; the TCRdb copy retains only in-frame clones and omits some. This sample has fewer than 30,000 clones, with around 94% found just once. Sequences were derived from CD8+ T cells from peripheral blood mononuclear cells, sampled before pregnancy. The receptors originated from a female donor with multiple sclerosis, enrolled in a pregnancy study.

This chain connects TRBV7-3 to TRBJ2-7; tentatively, D is TRBD1 (6 bases). V was cut by 3 bases and J by 4 bases, with 16 bases left in between. CDR3 length equals 15 residues. Germline lookup yields CDR1 SGHTA and CDR2 FQGTGA. This CDR3 reads CASSLGVGTPYEQYF. In nucleotides, the CDR3 is TGTGCCAGCAGCTTGGGAGTGGGGACACCATACGAGCAGTACTTC.

This chain connects TRBV7-2 to TRBJ2-3; the D gene is possibly TRBD2 (6 bases). CDR3 size: 16 residues. CDR1 is SGHTA and CDR2 is FQGNSA in the germline V gene. With 5 bases removed from V and 6 bases from J, the gap between germline ends came to 21 bases. The CDR3 reads CASSPSLWGRGDTQYF. CDR3 DNA sequence: TGTGCCAGCAGCCCGAGCCTATGGGGCCGGGGGGATACGCAGTATTTT.

DNA for the CDR3: TGTGCCAGCAGGGCCGGACTAGCGGGAGGGACCGGGGAGCTGTTTTTT. Translation gives CASRAGLAGGTGELFF. This chain uses TRBV27 with TRBJ2-2, with 15 bases identical to TRBD2. The V gene's germline CDR1 is MNHEY and CDR2 SMNVEV (reference sequence). J was trimmed by 5 bases and V by 6 bases; bases with no gene match: 4. The CDR3 contains 16 residues.

This chain uses TRBV4-1 with TRBJ1-2; D unresolved. V lost 0 bases and J lost 0, with 5 bases in between. Germline V gene sequence: CDR1 MGHRA, CDR2 YSYEKL. CDR3 size: 14 residues. The CDR3 DNA is TGCGCCAGCAGCCAAGATAGAACTAACTATGGCTACACCTTC. This translates into CASSQDRTNYGYTF.

The chain has TRBV6-1 and TRBJ2-7; the match to TRBD2 covers 9 bases. The CDR3 is made up of 16 amino acids. CDR1 is MNHNS and CDR2 is SASEGT in the germline V gene. V trimming: 1 base; J trimming: 4 bases; junction bases outside the gene matches: 8. The CDR3 protein is CASSEGAAGGMYEQYF. The CDR3 coding sequence is TGTGCCAGCAGTGAAGGGGCGGCGGGGGGGATGTACGAGCAGTACTTC.

The chain links TRBV4-1 to TRBJ1-2; 8 positions match TRBD1. The germline gives CDR1 MGHRA, CDR2 YSYEKL. V was clipped by 3 bases and J by 5 bases; unmatched bases: 11. The CDR3 runs 16 residues. The CDR3 bases are TGCGCCAGCAGCCAGGACGACAGGGGAGGGGGATATGGCTACACCTTC. Protein: CASSQDDRGGGYGYTF.

The chain has TRBV6-5 and TRBJ2-1, with 7 bases aligning to TRBD2. Germline V gene sequence: CDR1 MNHEY, CDR2 SVGAGI. The J segment lost 2 bases and the V segment lost 8 bases, leaving 9 bases of the junction unmatched. This CDR3 spans 15 amino acids. CDR3: CASGVTSSPYNEQFF. The CDR3 bases are TGTGCCAGCGGGGTGACTAGCTCACCCTACAATGAGCAGTTCTTC.

The V gene is TRBV12-2, the J gene TRBJ1-2; TRBD1 is the table's D call, not checked against the DNA. TRBV12-2 is assigned pseudogene status. This CDR3 has 16 amino acids. CDR3 nucleotides: TGTGCAAGTCGCTTAGTTCGGGACAGGAGATGCTATGGCTACACCTTC. Encoded protein: CASRLVRDRRCYGYTF.

This chain connects TRBV7-2 to TRBJ2-5, with a possible D match to TRBD2 (5 bases). This CDR3 spans 15 amino acids. Germline CDR1 is SGHTA and CDR2 is FQGNSA. Trimming removed 2 bases at V and 1 base at J, with 11 bases between. CDR3 region: CASSLSLRGQETQYF. CDR3 coding DNA: TGTGCCAGCAGCTTAAGCTTACGGGGCCAAGAGACCCAGTACTTC.

This clone was observed a single time. The rearrangement uses TRBV7-6 and TRBJ2-1, with TRBD1 matching over 8 bases. After removal of 5 bases from V and 5 bases from J, the junction contained 8 bases not matched to a gene. Germline V gene data show CDR1 as SGHVS and CDR2 as FNYEAQ. The CDR3 length is 15 residues. The CDR3 region has the DNA TGTGCCAGCAGCCCTCAGGGGGCTAGGAACAATGAGCAGTTCTTC. Translated: CASSPQGARNNEQFF.

J is TRBJ1-2 and V is TRBV6-6, with 9 bases matching TRBD1. CDR1 and CDR2 (germline): MNHNY, SVGAGI (reference sequence). Trimming cost V 2 bases and J 2 bases; bases outside gene matches: 3. The CDR3 covers 15 residues. The CDR3 coding sequence is TGTGCCAGCAGTTACGAGGACAGGGGCAACTATGGCTACACCTTC. It translates to CASSYEDRGNYGYTF.

The table lists this clone with a few counts. Other DNA variants within this sample encode the same CDR3. The V call is TRBV27, the J call TRBJ1-1, with D possibly being TRBD1 (5 bases). This CDR3 contains 13 residues. CDR1 is MNHEY, CDR2 SMNVEV, per germline (reference sequence). Trimming took off 2 bases at V and 1 base at J, with 5 bases between the two ends. Here the CDR3 reads CASSLGANTEAFF. The CDR3 nucleotides are TGTGCCAGCAGTTTAGGGGCGAACACTGAAGCTTTCTTT.

CDR3 residues: CASSLSPSGSYEQYF. Here the CDR3 DNA reads TGTGCCAGCAGTTTATCGCCTAGCGGCTCCTACGAGCAGTACTTC. This chain connects TRBV27 to TRBJ2-7; 7 bases are shared with TRBD2. With 0 bases clipped from V and 0 bases from J, the junction kept 2 bases outside the gene matches. Germline CDR1 is MNHEY and CDR2 is SMNVEV (reference sequence). This CDR3 comprises 15 residues.

This clone has only a few counts. The rearrangement joins TRBV28 to TRBJ1-1; D ambiguous. The germline V gene has CDR1 MDHEN and CDR2 SYDVKM. V was clipped by 6 bases and J by 11 bases, with 16 bases between them. The CDR3 totals 12 residues. CDR3 sequence: CASRTQLPGAFF. CDR3 sequence (DNA): TGTGCCAGCAGGACCCAGTTACCGGGGGCTTTCTTT.

The rearrangement uses TRBV4-1 and TRBJ2-2; 11 bases match TRBD1. This CDR3 is 16 amino acids long. Trimming took 5 bases from V and 4 from J; bases not matched to a gene: 6. Germline V gene sequence: CDR1 MGHRA, CDR2 YSYEKL. The CDR3 region is CASSNPGTGGTGELFF. Here the CDR3 DNA reads TGCGCCAGCAGCAACCCCGGGACAGGGGGCACCGGGGAGCTGTTTTTT.

The CDR3 sequence: CASSQLGTSDEQYF. The CDR3 nucleotides are TGCGCCAGCAGCCAGCTAGGAACTTCTGACGAGCAGTACTTC. The chain is built from TRBV4-1 and TRBJ2-7, with no clear D. The CDR3 consists of 14 residues. The V end lost 3 bases, the J end lost 5 bases, and 14 bases lay between the germline ends. CDR1 and CDR2 (germline): MGHRA, YSYEKL.

The V and J genes are TRBV28 and TRBJ2-5; D unresolved. The length of the CDR3 is 12 residues. The germline V and J ends were trimmed by 3 bases and 7 bases, with 9 bases remaining between them. The V gene's germline CDR1 is MDHEN and CDR2 SYDVKM. CDR3 sequence: CASSLKFRTQYF. The CDR3 DNA reads as TGTGCCAGCAGTTTGAAGTTCAGGACCCAGTACTTC.

J is TRBJ2-1 and V is TRBV7-3; 7 nucleotides match TRBD2. Unmatched junction bases numbered 11, after V lost 2 bases and J lost 7 bases. The length of the CDR3 is 16 residues. CDR1 is SGHTA and CDR2 is FQGTGA in the germline V gene. CDR3 region: CASSLARREKGNEQFF. CDR3 DNA: TGTGCCAGCAGCTTAGCTAGGCGGGAGAAGGGGAATGAGCAGTTCTTC.

The table lists this clone with a few counts. The CDR3 sequence: CASSQGGDRGADTQYF. Written as DNA, the CDR3 is TGTGCCAGCAGCCAAGGGGGGGACAGGGGTGCCGATACGCAGTATTTT. The V and J genes are TRBV4-2 and TRBJ2-3; 10 bases are shared with TRBD1. This CDR3 spans 16 amino acids. Per the germline V gene, CDR1 is LGHNA and CDR2 is YNFKEQ. With 1 base clipped from V and 6 bases from J, the junction kept 7 bases outside the gene matches.

The chain is built from TRBV6-6 and TRBJ1-1, with unresolved D. The CDR3 covers 12 residues. V dropped 10 bases and J dropped 1 base, with 10 bases sitting between them. Germline V gives CDR1 MNHNY, CDR2 SVGAGI (reference sequence). The CDR3 DNA reads as TGTGCCACCTCCTCGGGGAACACTGAAGCTTTCTTT. It codes for CATSSGNTEAFF.

V gene TRBV7-2 combines with J gene TRBJ1-1; no clear D gene. The germline gives CDR1 SGHTA, CDR2 FQGNSA. This CDR3 contains 13 residues. Deletions cut 3 bases from V and 1 base from J, with 6 bases between. The CDR3 DNA follows: TGTGCCAGCAGCTTCGTCGGGAACACTGAAGCTTTCTTT. It is translated as CASSFVGNTEAFF.

Comments on this clone: The DNA is omitted, as the CDR3 cannot be located on it reliably, and the CDR3 follows TCRdb's listing. The chain is built from TRBV5-5 and TRBJ1-4; TRBD1, the table's D call, was not compared with the DNA. The CDR3 is 15 amino acids in total, end residues counted. The germline CDR1 and CDR2 sequences are SGHKS and YYEKEE (reference sequence). Here the CDR3 reads CASSFLERGSEKLFF.

This chain connects TRBV6-5 to TRBJ1-3; D call uncertain. This CDR3 has 14 amino acids. Trimming stripped 0 bases from V and 8 bases from J, with 11 bases between. CDR1 MNHEY and CDR2 SVGAGI come from the germline V gene. Here the CDR3 DNA reads TGTGCCAGCAGTTACTCGAAATACGGGGACACCATATATTTT. Translating gives CASSYSKYGDTIYF.

This clone has just one count. Relative to the germline gene, one junction end is altered; a read error may explain this. The chain employs TRBV2 and TRBJ2-7; tentative D call: TRBD2 (6 bases). The CDR3 length is 11 residues. Germline V gene data show CDR1 as SNHLY and CDR2 as FYNNEI. The CDR3 DNA is TGTGCCAGCAAAGGTGGACTACCCGTCGACTTC. Amino acid sequence: CASKGGLPVDF.

The chain is built from TRBV11-2 and TRBJ2-1, with 10 nucleotides matching TRBD2. The CDR3 loop spans 16 amino acids. CDR1 is SGHAT and CDR2 is FQNNGV in the germline V gene. J was trimmed by 9 bases and V by 4 bases; bases with no gene match: 12. The DNA of the CDR3 is TGTGCCAGCAGCTCCCAGGCAAGCGGGGGGGTTTCTGAGCAGTTCTTC. Protein: CASSSQASGGVSEQFF. Full variable domain (remainder filled in from reference TRBV11-2 and TRBJ2-1): EAGVAQSPRYKIIEKRQSVAFWCNPISGHATLYWYQQILGQGPKLLIQFQNNGVVDDSQLPKDRFSAERLKGVDSTLKIQPAKLEDSAVYLCASSSQASGGVSEQFFGPGTRLTVL.

The gene calls are TRBV28 and TRBJ1-2, with TRBD1 matching 9 bases. CDR3 length: 18 amino acids. J gave up 5 bases and V 5 bases, and 18 bases lay outside the gene matches. CDR1 MDHEN and CDR2 SYDVKM come from the germline V gene. The CDR3 sequence is CASSPAAGTGLFWYGYTF. CDR3 nucleotides: TGTGCCAGCAGTCCAGCTGCCGGGACAGGGCTTTTTTGGTATGGCTACACCTTC.

The V call is TRBV29-1, the J call TRBJ1-2; D is uncertain. CDR1 and CDR2 from the germline V gene are SQVTM and ANQGSEA. The CDR3 consists of 15 residues. Deletions cut 7 bases from V and 7 bases from J, with 25 bases between. This chain's CDR3 is CSAAIEGRNARGYTF. In DNA, the CDR3 is TGCAGCGCCGCGATCGAGGGTCGCAACGCCCGTGGCTACACCTTC. Full variable domain (rest looked up from reference TRBV29-1 and TRBJ1-2): SAVISQKPSRDICQRGTSLTIQCQVDSQVTMMFWYRQQPGQSLTLIATANQGSEATYESGFVIDKFPISRPNLTFSTLTVSNMSPEDSSIYLCSAAIEGRNARGYTFGSGTRLTVV.

This chain joins TRBV19 and TRBJ2-7, with TRBD1 as a possible D gene (5 bases). Between the trimmed V and J ends, which lost 5 bases and 0 bases, there was a span of 14 bases. This CDR3 spans 15 amino acids. From germline, CDR1 is LNHDA and CDR2 SQIVND (reference sequence). The CDR3 sequence: CASSDSFAPSYEQYF. The CDR3 DNA reads TGTGCCAGTAGTGACAGTTTTGCCCCCTCCTACGAGCAGTACTTC.

The V call is TRBV7-9, the J call TRBJ2-7, with a possible D match to TRBD1 (6 bases). CDR1 and CDR2 (germline): SEHNR, FQNEAQ (reference sequence). The CDR3 has 13 amino acids. V was pared by 2 bases and J by 4 bases, with 9 bases between. The DNA for the CDR3 is TGTGCCAGCAGCTTAAAAGGACAGTACGAGCAGTACTTC. Translation gives CASSLKGQYEQYF.

V is TRBV7-6 and J is TRBJ1-5, with a tentative D call TRBD1 (5 bases). Per the germline V gene, CDR1 is SGHVS and CDR2 is FNYEAQ. This CDR3 has 16 amino acids. Trimming pared 1 base from V and 1 base from J, leaving 11 bases between. CDR3 region: CASSLEPGGSNQPQHF. DNA of the CDR3: TGTGCCAGCAGCTTAGAACCCGGGGGGAGCAATCAGCCCCAGCATTTT.

The J gene is TRBJ1-1, the V gene TRBV4-2, with D unresolved. This CDR3 contains 15 residues. The V end lost 3 bases, the J end lost 1 base, and 12 bases lay between the germline ends. Germline CDR1 reads LGHNA; CDR2 reads YNFKEQ. The CDR3 DNA sequence: TGTGCCAGCAGCCACCGGGGAGGGTCGAACACTGAAGCTTTCTTT. As protein: CASSHRGGSNTEAFF.